Sequencing of this TCR beta chain was carried out in a study of shared clonotypes between healthy human individuals. Overall study: A donor's plate count was three for CD4 naive and three for CD4 memory; CD8 naive had two and CD8 memory one. Study-level points and caveats: Sharing across four donors was highest in naive CD4 (approximately 5%) and lowest in memory CD8 (0.4%).

A word on this clone: Antigen: not known.

This CDR3 comprises 13 residues. Germline V lookup: CDR1 SGHRS, CDR2 YFSETQ. V lost 7 bases to trimming and J lost 7 bases, with 18 bases between them. This was a deep-level run. The table came from immunoSEQ multiplex PCR; TCRdb's copy has only in-frame clones and leaves some out. The table includes roughly 2,300,000 clones, 92% detected once. Sequenced: naive CD4+ T cells from PBMCs. Subset defined: CD45RA+ positively selected. V usage is TRBV5-1 and J usage is TRBJ2-7; D may match TRBD1 or TRBD2 (5 bases each). The clonotype was recovered from a man aged 18 to 29 in good health. Some clones in this sample may be carry-over from other donors' samples. For the CDR3, the DNA is TGCGCCAGCCGAGGGGTCGAATTTGAGGAGCAGTACTTC. It specifies CASRGVEFEEQYF.